Below are 25 T cell receptor beta chains sequenced from a single sample in a study of blood T cell repertoires in COVID-19. The repertoire was sequenced with immunoSEQ multiplex PCR; TCRdb's copy has only in-frame clones and lacks some. The table lists 150,000 to 200,000 clones, 76% of them singletons, with about 17% in the top ten. Sequencing used PBMCs or T cells enriched from blood (not recorded which). Every receptor here comes from a woman aged 50 to 60 with acute COVID-19.

V usage is TRBV18 and J usage is TRBJ1-5; D call uncertain. The CDR3 runs 13 residues. Per germline, CDR1 KGHSH and CDR2 LQKENI. Trimming cost V 4 bases and J 3 bases, with 7 bases left between them. CDR3 sequence (DNA): TGTGCCAGCTCACGGCAGGACAATCAGCCCCAGCATTTT. This codes for CASSRQDNQPQHF.

This chain connects TRBV27 to TRBJ1-3; TRBD1 matches 10 bases. The germline V gene has CDR1 MNHEY and CDR2 SMNVEV (reference sequence). With V trimmed by 6 bases and J by 8 bases, 7 bases remained unmatched. The CDR3 consists of 14 residues. CDR3 amino acids: CASSFSGQGDTIYF. CDR3 bases: TGTGCCAGCAGCTTTTCCGGACAGGGGGACACCATATATTTT.

The chain is built from TRBV6-5 and TRBJ1-1; 7 bases agree with TRBD1. The V gene's germline CDR1 is MNHEY and CDR2 SVGAGI. The V gene end was trimmed by 6 bases and the J gene end by 7 bases; junction bases not matched to a gene: 5. This CDR3 is built from 12 residues. This CDR3 is CASSQGQREAFF. CDR3 in DNA: TGTGCCAGCAGCCAGGGACAGCGTGAAGCTTTCTTT.

The V gene is TRBV5-6, the J gene TRBJ2-1; D not resolved. The CDR3 contains 11 residues. Trimming removed 1 base at V and 7 bases at J, with 3 bases between. Germline lookup yields CDR1 SGHDT and CDR2 YYEEEE. In DNA form, the CDR3 reads TGTGCCAGCAGCTTGCCAAATGAGCAGTTCTTC. Amino acid sequence: CASSLPNEQFF.

CDR3 sequence reads: CASSPNGVGTQYF. CDR3 sequence (DNA): TGTGCCAGCAGCCCCAACGGGGTTGGGACCCAGTACTTC. The chain carries TRBV5-6 and TRBJ2-5, with D perhaps TRBD2 (5 bases). This CDR3 has 13 residues. Trimming took off 4 bases at V and 7 bases at J, with 14 bases between the two ends. The germline CDR1 and CDR2 sequences are SGHDT and YYEEEE.

The V call is TRBV11-2, the J call TRBJ2-5; D is uncertain. Germline CDR1 and CDR2: SGHAT and FQNNGV. V gave up 6 bases and J gave up 3 bases, with 20 bases separating them. The CDR3 loop spans 16 amino acids. CDR3 in amino acids: CASSSEIKEFEETQYF. The CDR3 nucleotides read TGTGCCAGCAGTTCAGAAATTAAGGAGTTTGAAGAGACCCAGTACTTC.

This clone appeared a few times. The rearrangement joins TRBV19 to TRBJ2-6, with 12 bases that match TRBD1. This CDR3 spans 18 amino acids. Losses at the gene ends were 5 bases for V and 3 bases for J; bases not matched to a gene: 8. Germline V gene data show CDR1 as LNHDA and CDR2 as SQIVND (reference sequence). This chain's CDR3 is CASSLGQGAWFGANVLTF. The CDR3, as DNA: TGTGCCAGTAGTTTGGGACAGGGGGCATGGTTTGGGGCCAACGTCCTGACTTTC. Looking up the rest from reference TRBV19 and TRBJ2-6 gives the full variable domain: DGGITQSPKYLFRKEGQNVTLSCEQNLNHDAMYWYRQDPGQGLRLIYYSQIVNDFQKGDIAEGYSVSREKKESFPLTVTSAQKNPTAFYLCASSLGQGAWFGANVLTFGAGSRLTVL.

The V call is TRBV28, the J call TRBJ1-5; TRBD1 is a possible D gene (5 bases). CDR1 and CDR2 (germline): MDHEN, SYDVKM. The V end lost 7 bases, the J end lost 6 bases, and 19 bases lay between the germline ends. This CDR3 region has 15 residues. CDR3 residues: CASNTFLQGGQPQHF. The CDR3 DNA sequence: TGTGCCAGCAACACATTCCTCCAGGGAGGTCAGCCCCAGCATTTT.

The CDR3 DNA follows: TGTGCCTGGATAGACAGGACCCGGGTTGAGACCCAGTACTTC. It translates to CAWIDRTRVETQYF. This chain links TRBV30 with TRBJ2-5, with D tentatively TRBD1 (6 bases). The CDR3 is 14 residues long. Germline V CDR1 and CDR2: GTSNPN, SVGIG (reference sequence). V dropped 4 bases and J dropped 5 bases, with 17 bases sitting between them. Using reference TRBV30 and TRBJ2-5 for the parts outside the CDR3, the full variable domain is SQTIHQWPATLVQPVGSPLSLECTVEGTSNPNLYWYRQAAGRGLQLLFYSVGIGQISSEVPQNLSASRPQDRQFILSSKKLLLSDSGFYLCAWIDRTRVETQYFGPGTRLLVL.

The J gene is TRBJ1-3, the V gene TRBV7-2; D gene unclear. Germline assignment: CDR1 SGHTA and CDR2 FQGNSA. The CDR3 consists of 15 residues. The germline V and J ends were trimmed by 5 bases and 0 bases, with 11 bases remaining between them. The CDR3 sequence is CASSPHSLSGNTIYF. CDR3 DNA sequence: TGTGCCAGCAGCCCCCACAGTCTCTCTGGAAACACCATATATTTT.

The chain joins TRBV6-4 to TRBJ1-2, with 7 bases lining up with TRBD1. The CDR3 has 14 amino acids. The germline V gene has CDR1 MRHNA and CDR2 SNTAGT. The V gene end was trimmed by 2 bases and the J gene end by 7 bases; junction bases not matched to a gene: 7. CDR3 in DNA: TGTGCCAGCAGTGACCAGACAGGGAGGCTTGGCTACACCTTC. Translated: CASSDQTGRLGYTF.

The chain is built from TRBV7-6 and TRBJ2-5, with 11 bases identical to TRBD2. CDR1 and CDR2 (germline): SGHVS, FNYEAQ. This CDR3 comprises 19 residues. J lost 4 bases, V lost 5 bases, and 18 bases had no gene match. The CDR3 protein is CASSHSRRLAGGQGETQYF. The DNA of the CDR3 is TGTGCCAGCAGCCACTCGAGGCGGCTAGCGGGGGGTCAGGGAGAGACCCAGTACTTC.

This clone turned up a few times. J is TRBJ1-1 and V is TRBV7-9; TRBD1 might be the D (5 bases). With 2 bases removed from V and 4 bases from J, the gap between germline ends came to 14 bases. Germline CDR1 reads SEHNR; CDR2 reads FQNEAQ (reference sequence). The CDR3 is made up of 15 amino acids. CDR3 DNA: TGTGCCAGCAGCTTACAGGGTTTGTGGAGCACTGAAGCTTTCTTT. It encodes CASSLQGLWSTEAFF.

The chain carries TRBV4-1 and TRBJ1-2; TRBD1 matches at 11 bases. CDR3 length: 16 amino acids. With V trimmed by 1 base and J by 4 bases, 5 bases remained unmatched. Germline V gene data show CDR1 as MGHRA and CDR2 as YSYEKL. As DNA, the CDR3 is TGCGCCAGCAGCCAAGCGGGACAGGGGGAACTCTATGGCTACACCTTC. Translating gives CASSQAGQGELYGYTF.

This clone was seen only once. The rearrangement uses TRBV19 and TRBJ1-1, with D unclear. CDR1 and CDR2 (germline): LNHDA, SQIVND (reference sequence). Trimming cost V 2 bases and J 0 bases, with 10 bases left between them. This CDR3 is 15 amino acids long. Here the CDR3 reads CASSIQYPVNTEAFF. The DNA of the CDR3 is TGTGCCAGTAGTATACAATATCCAGTGAACACTGAAGCTTTCTTT.

This clone was observed a single time. The chain combines TRBV15 with TRBJ2-5; 8 nucleotides align to TRBD1. The ends lost 3 bases at V and 4 bases at J; junction bases unmatched: 10. The CDR3 is 16 amino acids. In germline, CDR1 is LNHNV, CDR2 YYDKDF (reference sequence). CDR3 protein: CATSRKLPGGAETQYF. As DNA, the CDR3 is TGTGCCACCAGCAGGAAACTCCCAGGGGGCGCAGAGACCCAGTACTTC.

This clone has a handful of counts. The rearrangement links TRBV5-1 to TRBJ1-1; 8 nucleotides agree with TRBD1. The V segment lost 3 bases and the J segment 6 bases; nucleotides outside the gene matches: 7. CDR1 SGHRS and CDR2 YFSETQ come from the germline V gene. The CDR3 loop spans 14 amino acids. For the CDR3, the DNA is TGCGCCAGCAGCTGGGGGGGACAGGCCCCTGAAGCTTTCTTT. It codes for CASSWGGQAPEAFF.

This chain joins TRBV21-1 and TRBJ2-3; the D call TRBD2 from the table was never checked on the DNA. TRBV21-1 is a documented pseudogene. The CDR3 runs 17 residues. The CDR3 here is CASSKGLAGGPTDTQYF. DNA of the CDR3: TGTGCCAGCAGCAAGGGGCTAGCGGGGGGGCCAACAGATACGCAGTATTTT.

This clone has just one count. In DNA form, the CDR3 reads TGTGCCAGCAGCTTAGTCCTAGCGGGGGACAATGAGCAGTTCTTC. Its translation is CASSLVLAGDNEQFF. This chain joins TRBV7-8 and TRBJ2-1; 10 bases line up with TRBD2. Germline values: CDR1 SGHVS, CDR2 FQNEAQ. CDR3 length: 15 amino acids. Germline trimming cut 1 base from V and 5 bases from J; bases unmatched to any gene: 2.

This clone was detected a few times. Other nucleotide sequences in the sample specify the same CDR3. The V call is TRBV6-5, the J call TRBJ1-5, with TRBD1 identical over 8 bases. The length of the CDR3 is 14 residues. CDR1 and CDR2 (germline): MNHEY, SVGAGI. V lost 4 bases to trimming and J lost 5 bases; unmatched junction nucleotides: 4. CDR3 DNA: TGTGCCAGCAGTTGGGGGACAGGAGATCAGCCCCAGCATTTT. It translates to CASSWGTGDQPQHF.

The J gene is TRBJ1-3, the V gene TRBV28; no clear D gene. Trimming pared 5 bases from V and 9 bases from J, leaving 14 bases between. Germline assignment: CDR1 MDHEN and CDR2 SYDVKM. The length of the CDR3 is 13 residues. Here the CDR3 DNA reads TGTGCCAGCAGTCTCGGTTTGGAGAGCACCATATATTTT. It encodes CASSLGLESTIYF.

This clone was seen a handful of times. The chain carries TRBV4-1 and TRBJ1-1; maybe TRBD1 (5 bases). Germline V gives CDR1 MGHRA, CDR2 YSYEKL. The CDR3 consists of 17 residues. The V and J ends lost 0 bases and 1 base respectively, with 15 bases between them. CDR3 protein: CASSQDMVTGWNTEAFF. For the CDR3, the DNA is TGCGCCAGCAGCCAAGATATGGTCACAGGATGGAACACTGAAGCTTTCTTT.

V is TRBV27 and J is TRBJ2-2; TRBD2 matches 9 bases. Germline V lookup: CDR1 MNHEY, CDR2 SMNVEV (reference sequence). The V and J ends lost 7 bases and 6 bases, in that order; junction bases with no gene match: 3. The CDR3 is made up of 13 amino acids. The CDR3 sequence: CASTAGGPGELFF. CDR3 sequence (DNA): TGTGCCAGCACCGCGGGGGGGCCCGGGGAGCTGTTTTTT.

A few counts support this clone. The chain recombines TRBV5-1 with TRBJ1-6; no clear D. V dropped 0 bases and J dropped 7 bases, with 14 bases sitting between them. The CDR3 extends over 16 amino acids. Per the germline V gene, CDR1 is SGHRS and CDR2 is YFSETQ. The CDR3 reads CASSLVAGKDNSPLHF. The DNA for the CDR3 is TGCGCCAGCAGCTTGGTGGCGGGGAAAGACAATTCACCCCTCCACTTT.

This chain uses TRBV7-9 with TRBJ1-6; D is unclear. CDR1 and CDR2 (germline): SEHNR, FQNEAQ (reference sequence). The CDR3 is 12 residues long. V lost 7 bases to trimming and J lost 14 bases, with 15 bases between them. The CDR3 reads CASNDPGGTLHF. The CDR3 DNA follows: TGTGCCAGCAACGATCCGGGAGGGACCCTCCACTTT.